A selection of T cell receptor beta chains follows, all from one sample in a study of neoadjuvant nivolumab and ipilimumab in lung cancer. Assay used: immunoSEQ multiplex PCR; TCRdb lists only in-frame clones, some missing. The sample lists tens of thousands of clones; about nine tenths were seen once. The sample consisted of peripheral blood, taken after neoadjuvant nivolumab, alone or with ipilimumab, at or shortly before surgery. The receptor source for this set is an adult with non-small cell lung cancer. Both conserved end residues are part of each CDR3. Fields, in order: D gene, V gene, clone size, J gene, CDR3 protein, CDR3 DNA. The D gene is left open where the match is weak. Rows give clone size only sometimes, using once, few, many, or a class for an expanded clone.

D: .
V: TRBV2
size: .
J: TRBJ2-7
CDR3: CASTLTRSSYEQYF
DNA: TGTGCCAGCACCCTGACAAGAAGCTCCTACGAGCAGTACTTC

D: .
V: TRBV5-1
size: .
J: TRBJ2-7
CDR3: CASSLSDGPYEQYF
DNA: TGCGCCAGCAGTTTGTCGGACGGGCCCTACGAGCAGTACTTC

D: .
V: TRBV19
size: .
J: TRBJ1-6
CDR3: CASSLQRGRNSPLHF
DNA: TGTGCCAGTAGTTTACAGAGAGGAAGAAATTCACCCCTCCACTTT

D: .
V: TRBV7-8
size: .
J: TRBJ2-7
CDR3: CASSIRGSEQYF
DNA: TGTGCCAGCAGCATCAGGGGTTCCGAGCAGTACTTC

D: TRBD2
V: TRBV19
size: .
J: TRBJ2-2
CDR3: CASSLDLGLASPGELFF
DNA: TGTGCCAGTAGTCTCGACTTGGGACTAGCCAGTCCCGGGGAGCTGTTTTTT

D: .
V: TRBV6-1
size: .
J: TRBJ1-2
CDR3: CASSEQAGRDYGYTF
DNA: TGTGCCAGCAGTGAACAGGCAGGACGGGACTATGGCTACACCTTC

D: TRBD1
V: TRBV5-6
size: .
J: TRBJ2-7
CDR3: CASSWGTVGDQQYF
DNA: TGTGCCAGCAGCTGGGGGACAGTCGGGGACCAGCAGTACTTC

D: TRBD1
V: TRBV2
size: .
J: TRBJ1-1
CDR3: CASSGQGDTEAFF
DNA: TGTGCCAGCAGTGGACAGGGTGACACTGAAGCTTTCTTT

D: .
V: TRBV11-2
size: .
J: TRBJ2-1
CDR3: CASSLGRGPGPEFF
DNA: TGTGCCAGCAGCTTAGGGAGGGGGCCCGGACCAGAGTTCTTC

D: TRBD1
V: TRBV9
size: few
J: TRBJ2-1
CDR3: CASSKSGTGGNNEQFF
DNA: TGTGCCAGCAGCAAATCCGGGACAGGGGGAAACAATGAGCAGTTCTTC

D: .
V: TRBV5-1
size: .
J: TRBJ1-5
CDR3: CASSLDPMGNQPQHF
DNA: TGCGCCAGCAGCTTAGACCCGATGGGGAATCAGCCCCAGCATTTT

D: TRBD1
V: TRBV6-1
size: .
J: TRBJ1-5
CDR3: CASSEGQVAQPQHF
DNA: TGTGCCAGCAGTGAGGGACAGGTAGCTCAGCCCCAGCATTTT

D: .
V: TRBV5-1
size: .
J: TRBJ2-2
CDR3: CASRLESSNTGELFF
DNA: TGCGCCAGCAGACTAGAATCCTCGAACACCGGGGAGCTGTTTTTT

D: .
V: TRBV4-3
size: few
J: TRBJ2-7
CDR3: CASSQDIMQPYEQYF
DNA: TGCGCCAGCAGCCAAGATATCATGCAGCCGTACGAGCAGTACTTC

D: .
V: TRBV6-1
size: .
J: TRBJ1-1
CDR3: CASSPGQVIPTEAFF
DNA: TGTGCCAGCAGTCCCGGACAAGTGATCCCCACTGAAGCTTTCTTT

D: .
V: TRBV6-5
size: few
J: TRBJ2-1
CDR3: CASSYSAGLEQFF
DNA: TGTGCCAGCAGTTACTCAGCAGGGCTTGAGCAGTTCTTC

D: .
V: TRBV6-1
size: .
J: TRBJ2-5
CDR3: CASSVDSGVVGETQYF
DNA: TGTGCCAGCAGTGTCGACAGTGGAGTAGTGGGAGAGACCCAGTACTTC

D: TRBD1
V: TRBV18
size: .
J: TRBJ1-5
CDR3: CASSAGTGFNQPQHF
DNA: TGTGCCAGCTCGGCCGGGACAGGGTTCAATCAGCCCCAGCATTTT

D: .
V: TRBV5-4
size: .
J: TRBJ2-5
CDR3: CASSPQGALAKTQYF
DNA: TGTGCCAGCAGCCCCCAGGGTGCCCTAGCGAAGACCCAGTACTTC

D: TRBD1
V: TRBV27
size: once
J: TRBJ2-7
CDR3: CASKYRGGYEQYF
DNA: TGTGCCAGCAAATACAGGGGTGGCTACGAGCAGTACTTC

D: .
V: TRBV19
size: .
J: TRBJ1-1
CDR3: CASGQGGGTEAFF
DNA: TGTGCCAGTGGTCAAGGCGGTGGGACTGAAGCTTTCTTT

D: TRBD1
V: TRBV2
size: .
J: TRBJ1-2
CDR3: CASSESGTGDYGYTF
DNA: TGTGCCAGCAGTGAATCCGGGACAGGGGACTATGGCTACACCTTC

D: TRBD1
V: TRBV2
size: medium-sized
J: TRBJ1-6
CDR3: CASREGTGYSPLHF
DNA: TGTGCCAGCAGGGAGGGGACAGGGTATTCACCCCTCCACTTT

D: .
V: TRBV5-1
size: .
J: TRBJ1-2
CDR3: CASSFGPLYGYTF
DNA: TGCGCCAGCAGCTTTGGACCGCTCTATGGCTACACCTTC

D: .
V: TRBV7-3
size: .
J: TRBJ2-7
CDR3: CASSLTAGTGVSEQYF
DNA: TGTGCCAGCAGCTTAACCGCCGGGACTGGGGTTTCCGAGCAGTACTTC

D: TRBD1
V: TRBV2
size: .
J: TRBJ1-5
CDR3: CASSPGGQGSQPQHF
DNA: TGTGCCAGCAGCCCCGGGGGACAGGGGTCTCAGCCCCAGCATTTT

D: TRBD1
V: TRBV7-6
size: .
J: TRBJ1-6
CDR3: CASGQGKGNSPLHF
DNA: TGTGCCAGCGGACAGGGGAAAGGGAATTCACCCCTCCACTTT

D: .
V: TRBV10-1
size: .
J: TRBJ1-1
CDR3: CARKGRLNTEAFF
DNA: TGCGCCAGGAAGGGGCGGTTAAACACTGAAGCTTTCTTT

D: .
V: TRBV18
size: .
J: TRBJ1-1
CDR3: CASSQDPGPATEAFF
DNA: TGTGCCAGCTCACAGGATCCCGGGCCCGCCACTGAAGCTTTCTTT

D: TRBD1
V: TRBV5-1
size: .
J: TRBJ1-1
CDR3: CASSTLQGANTEAFF
DNA: TGCGCCAGCAGCACCTTACAGGGGGCTAACACTGAAGCTTTCTTT

D: .
V: TRBV7-9
size: .
J: TRBJ2-1
CDR3: CASSSDRNEQFF
DNA: TGTGCCAGCAGCTCGGACAGAAATGAGCAGTTCTTC

D: .
V: TRBV11-1
size: .
J: TRBJ1-5
CDR3: CASSLELGQPQHF
DNA: TGTGCCAGCAGCTTAGAGCTCGGGCAGCCCCAGCATTTT